The 30 T cell receptor beta chains presented below share a single source sample, sequenced in a study of cytomegalovirus exposure and HLA in healthy donors. The PCR ran on 60 Vbeta and 13 Jbeta primers. Data came from immunoSEQ multiplex PCR; TCRdb stores just in-frame clones and leaves some out. The table includes 250,000 to 350,000 clones, roughly 80% detected once. Material: PBMCs. These TCRs come from a girl aged 2 to 9 in good health and CMV-seronegative.

This clone showed up just a few times. This chain joins TRBV6-4 and TRBJ2-2; 7 positions match TRBD2. Per the germline V gene, CDR1 is MRHNA and CDR2 is SNTAGT. CDR3 length: 12 residues. With 10 bases clipped from V and 5 bases from J, the junction kept 4 bases outside the gene matches. As DNA, the CDR3 is TGTGCCAAAACGGGGGGTACCGGGGAGCTGTTTTTT. Translation: CAKTGGTGELFF.

The chain links TRBV28 to TRBJ1-4, with D perhaps TRBD1 (5 bases). The V gene's germline CDR1 is MDHEN and CDR2 SYDVKM. The CDR3 runs 18 residues. Trimming left V 5 bases short and J 1 base short, with 20 bases between. The DNA of the CDR3 is TGTGCCAGCAGTCATTATCAGATTAACAGGATAACTAATGAAAAACTGTTTTTT. Translating gives CASSHYQINRITNEKLFF.

The chain links TRBV6-5 to TRBJ2-5; no definite D call. CDR3 length: 14 amino acids. V lost 0 bases and J 5 bases, leaving 10 bases between the germline ends. Germline V gene sequence: CDR1 MNHEY, CDR2 SVGAGI. CDR3 nucleotide sequence: TGTGCCAGCAGTTACTCGAGGCGGAGTGAGACCCAGTACTTC. It translates to CASSYSRRSETQYF.

The gene calls are TRBV6-6 and TRBJ1-4; 9 nucleotides match TRBD1. The germline V gene has CDR1 MNHNY and CDR2 SVGAGI (reference sequence). With V trimmed by 6 bases and J by 2 bases, 7 bases remained unmatched. The CDR3 spans 16 residues. The CDR3 reads CASRGTGFVTNEKLFF. CDR3 bases: TGTGCCAGCAGGGGGACAGGGTTCGTCACTAATGAAAAACTGTTTTTT.

For this clone: The junction differs from germline at one of its ends, possibly a read error. The chain employs TRBV6-1 and TRBJ1-1; D remains unclear. The length of the CDR3 is 13 residues. Germline V gives CDR1 MNHNS, CDR2 SASEGT. CDR3 coding DNA: TGTGCCAACAGTGCCGGGTTCCTTGGTGAAGCTTTCTTT. Its translation is CANSAGFLGEAFF.

This clone occurred once. This chain links TRBV19 with TRBJ2-6; D not resolved. The V end lost 4 bases, the J end lost 0 bases, and 10 bases lay between the germline ends. The CDR3 has 16 amino acids. CDR1 is LNHDA, CDR2 SQIVND, per germline (reference sequence). The CDR3 loop reads CASSKAGYSGANVLTF. For the CDR3, the DNA is TGTGCCAGTAGTAAAGCAGGATACTCTGGGGCCAACGTCCTGACTTTC.

The rearrangement uses TRBV7-9 and TRBJ1-6, with D perhaps TRBD1 (6 bases). V was clipped by 4 bases and J by 4 bases, with 11 bases between them. Germline V lookup: CDR1 SEHNR, CDR2 FQNEAQ (reference sequence). The CDR3 runs to 15 residues. CDR3 protein: CASSSSGTYNSPLHF. CDR3 DNA sequence: TGTGCCAGCAGCTCGAGCGGGACATATAATTCACCCCTCCACTTT.

The chain employs TRBV5-4 and TRBJ2-1, with TRBD1 matching over 7 bases. The CDR3 spans 11 residues. The junction had 7 bases not matched to a gene; V was cut back by 10 bases and J by 9 bases. The germline CDR1 and CDR2 sequences are SGHNT and YYREEE (reference sequence). The CDR3 spells CAALTGSEQFF. The CDR3 nucleotides read TGTGCCGCCCTGACAGGGAGTGAGCAGTTCTTC.

This chain links TRBV20-1 with TRBJ1-2, with D unresolved. Trimming pared 7 bases from V and 6 bases from J, leaving 6 bases between. The CDR3 totals 9 residues. Germline V gives CDR1 DFQATT, CDR2 SNEGSKA (reference sequence). In DNA form, the CDR3 reads TGCAGTGGGAGGGATGGCTACACCTTC. Translating it yields CSGRDGYTF.

This rearrangement joins TRBV10-3 to TRBJ1-4; possible D gene TRBD1, 5 bases. Deletions cut 8 bases from V and 7 bases from J, with 23 bases between. Germline assignment: CDR1 ENHRY and CDR2 SYGVKD. CDR3 size: 16 residues. This CDR3 is CAIARGIGATSEKLFF. The CDR3 nucleotides are TGTGCCATCGCACGGGGGATTGGGGCTACAAGTGAAAAACTGTTTTTT.

The chain joins TRBV28 to TRBJ2-7, with a possible D match to TRBD1 (6 bases). The CDR3 length is 14 residues. Germline V CDR1 and CDR2: MDHEN, SYDVKM. Trimming left V 3 bases short and J 5 bases short, with 14 bases between. Here the CDR3 DNA reads TGTGCCAGCAGTTTCGCGAACAGGGTGAACGAGCAGTACTTC. Its translation: CASSFANRVNEQYF.

In DNA, the CDR3 is TGTGCCGTAGGGGAAATTGGGCAGGCCCGATCCACTGAAGCTTTCTTT. Residues: CAVGEIGQARSTEAFF. The genes are TRBV10-3 and TRBJ1-1; D is possibly TRBD1 (5 bases). Germline V lookup: CDR1 ENHRY, CDR2 SYGVKD. The CDR3 totals 16 residues. V was clipped by 11 bases and J by 4 bases, with 26 bases between them.

The chain combines TRBV30 with TRBJ1-1; D may be TRBD1 (5 bases). This CDR3 is built from 15 residues. Germline CDR1 and CDR2: GTSNPN and SVGIG (reference sequence). Trimming cost V 0 bases and J 1 base, with 12 bases left between them. CDR3: CAWSVLGQGNTEAFF. CDR3 in DNA: TGTGCCTGGAGTGTATTAGGGCAGGGGAACACTGAAGCTTTCTTT.

The CDR3 coding sequence is TGTGCCAGCAGCCTTAGCCTAGGACAAGAGACCCAGTACTTC. It specifies CASSLSLGQETQYF. J is TRBJ2-5 and V is TRBV5-4; D ambiguous. Deletions cut 4 bases from V and 2 bases from J, with 12 bases between. The length of the CDR3 is 14 residues. Germline CDR1 SGHNT, CDR2 YYREEE (reference sequence).

As for this clone: The junction departs from the called germline gene at one end, perhaps through a read error. This chain uses TRBV5-1 with TRBJ1-2; possible D gene TRBD1, 5 bases. CDR3 length: 13 amino acids. The germline CDR1 and CDR2 sequences are SGHRS and YFSETQ. Written as DNA, the CDR3 is TGCACCAGCAGCTTTACCGGGACTGGTGGCTACACCTTC. This encodes CTSSFTGTGGYTF. Based on the CDR3 plus reference TRBV5-1 and TRBJ1-2, the full variable domain is KAGVTQTPRYLIKTRGQQVTLSCSPISGHRSVSWYQQTPGQGLQFLFEYFSETQRNKGNFPGRFSGRQFSNSRSEMNVSTLELGDSALYLCTSSFTGTGGYTFGSGTRLTVV.

The V and J genes are TRBV10-2 and TRBJ2-2, with TRBD2 as a possible D gene (5 bases). The CDR3 covers 13 residues. Per germline, CDR1 WSHSY and CDR2 SAAADI. V was clipped by 7 bases and J by 7 bases, with 13 bases between them. This CDR3 reads CASNYKEDGELFF. The CDR3 DNA follows: TGCGCCAGCAATTATAAGGAGGACGGGGAGCTGTTTTTT.

In this sample, this clone turned up a few times. The gene calls are TRBV11-2 and TRBJ1-4; perhaps TRBD1 as D (5 bases). The CDR3 spans 18 residues. Per the germline V gene, CDR1 is SGHAT and CDR2 is FQNNGV. Trimming removed 2 bases at V and 6 bases at J, with 22 bases between. CDR3 sequence reads: CASSLSHPGDWEYEKLFF. CDR3 sequence (DNA): TGTGCCAGCAGCTTAAGCCATCCCGGGGACTGGGAATATGAAAAACTGTTTTTT. The full variable domain, with the rest looked up from reference TRBV11-2 and TRBJ1-4, is EAGVAQSPRYKIIEKRQSVAFWCNPISGHATLYWYQQILGQGPKLLIQFQNNGVVDDSQLPKDRFSAERLKGVDSTLKIQPAKLEDSAVYLCASSLSHPGDWEYEKLFFGSGTQLSVL.

There are a few counts of this clone. In DNA form, the CDR3 reads TGCGCCAGCGGCGGACAGGTTTATTCACCCCTCCACTTT. Its protein is CASGGQVYSPLHF. The chain joins TRBV4-1 to TRBJ1-6, with 7 bases that match TRBD1. J gave up 8 bases and V 8 bases, and 6 bases lay outside the gene matches. The germline V gene encodes CDR1 MGHRA and CDR2 YSYEKL. The length of the CDR3 is 13 residues.

The chain carries TRBV29-1 and TRBJ2-7; 9 positions agree with TRBD1. The J call may not be correct, given that the DNA end is closer to TRBJ2-1. The CDR3 is made up of 14 amino acids. Per the germline V gene, CDR1 is SQVTM and CDR2 is ANQGSEA. The CDR3 DNA is TGCAGCGTTGCCGGGACAGGGTCCTACAATGAGCAGTTCTTC. This translates into CSVAGTGSYNEQFF.

The chain is built from TRBV6-1 and TRBJ2-2; TRBD1 agrees at 7 bases. V lost 3 bases, J lost 6 bases, and 10 bases stayed unmatched. This CDR3 has 16 amino acids. Germline-derived CDR1 and CDR2 are MNHNS and SASEGT. DNA for the CDR3: TGTGCCAGCAGTGATCTATTGGGACAGATACCCGGGGAGCTGTTTTTT. This translates into CASSDLLGQIPGELFF.

This sequence joins TRBV4-1 and TRBJ1-1; D gene uncertain. This CDR3 contains 16 residues. The V gene lost 0 bases and the J gene lost 1 base, with 12 bases spanning the gap. In germline, CDR1 is MGHRA, CDR2 YSYEKL. This chain's CDR3 is CASSQDRFAGNTEAFF. For the CDR3, the DNA is TGCGCCAGCAGCCAAGATCGCTTCGCGGGGAACACTGAAGCTTTCTTT.

In this sample, this clone turned up once. The V call is TRBV7-9, the J call TRBJ2-1, with TRBD2 matching 13 bases. The CDR3 is 15 amino acids. J was trimmed by 7 bases and V by 5 bases; bases with no gene match: 5. Germline loops: CDR1 SEHNR, CDR2 FQNEAQ (reference sequence). The CDR3, as DNA: TGTGCCAGCAGCCTACTAGCGGGAGGGCCGAATGAGCAGTTCTTC. Translation: CASSLLAGGPNEQFF.

CDR3 nucleotides: TGTGCCAGCAGCTTCGCGCGGATGGCGAACACCGGGGAGCTGTTTTTT. Translated: CASSFARMANTGELFF. The chain uses TRBV11-2 and TRBJ2-2; D is ambiguous. V lost 3 bases and J lost 0, with 11 bases in between. The CDR3 is made up of 16 amino acids. The germline CDR1 and CDR2 sequences are SGHAT and FQNNGV.

The chain is built from TRBV6-5 and TRBJ2-3; 14 bases are a match to TRBD2. Germline V CDR1 and CDR2: MNHEY, SVGAGI. The ends lost 3 bases at V and 6 bases at J; junction bases unmatched: 5. The CDR3 has 16 residues. The CDR3 sequence: CASSYAGTSGSDTQYF. The CDR3 DNA reads TGTGCCAGCAGTTATGCCGGGACTAGCGGGAGCGATACGCAGTATTTT.

This clone was detected only once. The chain carries TRBV10-3 and TRBJ2-2; TRBD1 matches 9 bases. The junction had 10 bases not matched to a gene; V was cut back by 5 bases and J by 6 bases. The length of the CDR3 is 16 residues. Germline CDR1 ENHRY, CDR2 SYGVKD. The CDR3 sequence is CAISRQGQGQSGELFF. CDR3 DNA: TGTGCCATCAGTAGACAGGGACAGGGACAGTCCGGGGAGCTGTTTTTT.

V and J are TRBV9 and TRBJ2-1, with TRBD1 matching 8 bases. The CDR3 runs to 15 residues. In germline, CDR1 is SGDLS, CDR2 YYNGEE. The V and J ends lost 0 bases and 8 bases, in that order; junction bases with no gene match: 7. The CDR3 region has the DNA TGTGCCAGCAGCGTAGCGCCCAGGGGGCCCGATGAGCAGTTCTTC. Its protein is CASSVAPRGPDEQFF.

This sequence joins TRBV7-8 and TRBJ2-5; D possibly corresponds to TRBD2 (6 bases). The CDR3 has 15 residues. CDR1 is SGHVS and CDR2 is FQNEAQ in the germline V gene. V lost 7 bases and J 4 bases, leaving 19 bases between the germline ends. The CDR3 DNA reads as TGTGCCAGCAACTCAAAGTGGGCCGGGGGAGAGACCCAGTACTTC. Its translation is CASNSKWAGGETQYF.

This clone is a singleton in its sample. V gene TRBV19 combines with J gene TRBJ1-6; D uncertain. Trimming removed 9 bases from V and 7 bases from J, with 22 bases in between. Germline CDR1 is LNHDA and CDR2 is SQIVND (reference sequence). The CDR3 covers 16 residues. The CDR3 DNA reads TGTGCCAGCCAGACACTTCACCGACGACCCAATTCACCCCTCCACTTT. Residues: CASQTLHRRPNSPLHF.

This sequence joins TRBV10-1 and TRBJ2-5; D is uncertain. Germline V gene lookup returns CDR1 WNHNN and CDR2 SYGVQD (reference sequence). The CDR3 covers 13 residues. The germline V and J ends were trimmed by 6 bases and 7 bases, with 15 bases remaining between them. The CDR3 sequence is CASSFAPGGTQYF. The DNA of the CDR3 is TGCGCCAGCAGCTTCGCCCCGGGTGGGACCCAGTACTTC.

This clone has just one count. The CDR3 region has the DNA TGTGCCAGCTCACCTGCCGGGGACAGGGACGAGCAGTACTTC. It codes for CASSPAGDRDEQYF. The chain couples TRBV18 to TRBJ2-7; TRBD1 matches at 9 bases. The CDR3 loop spans 14 amino acids. Germline CDR1 KGHSH, CDR2 LQKENI. The J segment lost 5 bases and the V segment lost 3 bases, leaving 5 bases of the junction unmatched.